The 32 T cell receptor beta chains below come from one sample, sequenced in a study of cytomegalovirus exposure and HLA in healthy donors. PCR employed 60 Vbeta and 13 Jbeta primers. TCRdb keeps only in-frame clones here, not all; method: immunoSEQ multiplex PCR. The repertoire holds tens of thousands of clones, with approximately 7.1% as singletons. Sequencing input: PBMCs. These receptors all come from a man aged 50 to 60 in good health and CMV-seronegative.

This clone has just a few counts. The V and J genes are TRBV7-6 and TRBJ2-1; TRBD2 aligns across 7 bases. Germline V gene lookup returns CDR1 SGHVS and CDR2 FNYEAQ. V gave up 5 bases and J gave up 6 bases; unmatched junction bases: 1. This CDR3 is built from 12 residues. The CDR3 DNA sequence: TGTGCCAGCAGCCGCGGGGGCAATGAGCAGTTCTTC. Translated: CASSRGGNEQFF.

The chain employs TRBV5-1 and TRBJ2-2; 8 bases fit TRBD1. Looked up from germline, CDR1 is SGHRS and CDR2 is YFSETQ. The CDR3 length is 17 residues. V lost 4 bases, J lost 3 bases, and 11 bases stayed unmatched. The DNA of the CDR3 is TGCGCCAGCAGCCAGACCGGACAGGGACAGGACACCGGGGAGCTGTTTTTT. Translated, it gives CASSQTGQGQDTGELFF.

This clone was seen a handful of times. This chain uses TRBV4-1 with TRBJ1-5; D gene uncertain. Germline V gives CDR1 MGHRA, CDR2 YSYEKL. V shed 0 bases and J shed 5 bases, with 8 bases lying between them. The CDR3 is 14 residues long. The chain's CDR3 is CASSQDHEYQPQHF. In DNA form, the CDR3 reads TGCGCCAGCAGCCAAGACCATGAGTATCAGCCCCAGCATTTT.

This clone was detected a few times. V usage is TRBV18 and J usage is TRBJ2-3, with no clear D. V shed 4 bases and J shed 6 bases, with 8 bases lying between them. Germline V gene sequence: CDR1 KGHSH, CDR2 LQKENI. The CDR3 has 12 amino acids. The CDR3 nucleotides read TGTGCCAGCTCACAAGAGATGGATACGCAGTATTTT. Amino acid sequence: CASSQEMDTQYF.

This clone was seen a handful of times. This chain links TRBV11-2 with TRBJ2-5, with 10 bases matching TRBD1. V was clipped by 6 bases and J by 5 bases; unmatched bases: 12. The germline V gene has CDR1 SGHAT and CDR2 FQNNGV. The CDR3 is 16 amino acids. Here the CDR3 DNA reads TGTGCCAGCAGTCCAGCCCTGGGACAGGGGCAGGAGACCCAGTACTTC. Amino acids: CASSPALGQGQETQYF.

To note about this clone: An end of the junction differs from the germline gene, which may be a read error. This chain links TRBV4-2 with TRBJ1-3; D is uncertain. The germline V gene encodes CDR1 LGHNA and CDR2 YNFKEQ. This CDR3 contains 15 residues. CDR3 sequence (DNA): TGTGCCAGCAGCCAACCGGAGCTACCTGGAAACAACATATATTTT. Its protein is CASSQPELPGNNIYF.

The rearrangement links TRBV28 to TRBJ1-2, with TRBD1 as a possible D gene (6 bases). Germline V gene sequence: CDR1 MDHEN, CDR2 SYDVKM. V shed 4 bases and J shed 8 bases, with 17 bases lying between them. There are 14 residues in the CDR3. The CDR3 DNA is TGTGCCAGCAGTTCCGGAACAGGGCTTGGAGGCTACACCTTC. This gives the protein CASSSGTGLGGYTF.

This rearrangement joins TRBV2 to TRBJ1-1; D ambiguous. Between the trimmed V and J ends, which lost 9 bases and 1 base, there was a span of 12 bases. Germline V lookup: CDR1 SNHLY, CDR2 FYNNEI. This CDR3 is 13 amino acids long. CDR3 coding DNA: TGTGCCAGTTTCGACACGCAGAACACTGAAGCTTTCTTT. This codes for CASFDTQNTEAFF.

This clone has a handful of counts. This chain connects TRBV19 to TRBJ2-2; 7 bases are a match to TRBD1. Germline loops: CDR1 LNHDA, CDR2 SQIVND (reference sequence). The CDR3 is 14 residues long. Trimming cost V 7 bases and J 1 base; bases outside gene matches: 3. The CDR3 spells CASIRTGNTGELFF. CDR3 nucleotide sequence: TGTGCCAGTATCCGGACAGGGAACACCGGGGAGCTGTTTTTT.

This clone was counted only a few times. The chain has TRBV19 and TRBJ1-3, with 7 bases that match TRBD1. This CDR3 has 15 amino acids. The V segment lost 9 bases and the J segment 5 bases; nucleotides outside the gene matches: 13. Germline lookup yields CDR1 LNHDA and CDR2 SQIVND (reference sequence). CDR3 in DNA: TGTGCCAGCACTAACGACAGGGTGCTAAGAAACACCATATATTTT. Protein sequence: CASTNDRVLRNTIYF.

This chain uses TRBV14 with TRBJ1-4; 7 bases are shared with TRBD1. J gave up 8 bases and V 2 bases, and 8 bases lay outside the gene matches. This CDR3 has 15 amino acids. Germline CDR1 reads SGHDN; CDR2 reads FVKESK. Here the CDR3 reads CASSQYRGTREKLFF. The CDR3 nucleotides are TGTGCCAGCAGCCAATACAGGGGTACTCGAGAAAAACTGTTTTTT.

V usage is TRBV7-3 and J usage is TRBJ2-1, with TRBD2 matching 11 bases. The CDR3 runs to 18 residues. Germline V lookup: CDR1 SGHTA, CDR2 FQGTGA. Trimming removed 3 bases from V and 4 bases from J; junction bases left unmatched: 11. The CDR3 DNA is TGTGCCAGCAGCTTGAATGGACGGGGACTAGCGGTTTACAATGAGCAGTTCTTC. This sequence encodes CASSLNGRGLAVYNEQFF.

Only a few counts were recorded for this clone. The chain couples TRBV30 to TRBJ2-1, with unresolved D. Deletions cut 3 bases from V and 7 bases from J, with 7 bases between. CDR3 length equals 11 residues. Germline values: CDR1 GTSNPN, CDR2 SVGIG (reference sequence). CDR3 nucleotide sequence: TGTGCCTGGAGCCCTCTAAATGAGCAGTTCTTC. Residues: CAWSPLNEQFF.

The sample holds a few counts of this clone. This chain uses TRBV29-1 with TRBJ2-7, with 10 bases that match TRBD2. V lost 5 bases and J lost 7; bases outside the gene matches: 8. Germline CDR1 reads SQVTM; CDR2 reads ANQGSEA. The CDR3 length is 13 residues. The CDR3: CSVLTSGYAEQYF. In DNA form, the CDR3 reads TGCAGCGTTTTGACTAGCGGGTATGCTGAGCAGTACTTC.

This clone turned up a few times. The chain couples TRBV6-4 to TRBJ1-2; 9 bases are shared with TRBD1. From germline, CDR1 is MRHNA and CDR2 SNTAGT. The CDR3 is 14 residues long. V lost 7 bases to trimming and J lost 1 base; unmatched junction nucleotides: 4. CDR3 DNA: TGTGCCAGCAAGCCGGGACAGGGTAACTATGGCTACACCTTC. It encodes CASKPGQGNYGYTF.

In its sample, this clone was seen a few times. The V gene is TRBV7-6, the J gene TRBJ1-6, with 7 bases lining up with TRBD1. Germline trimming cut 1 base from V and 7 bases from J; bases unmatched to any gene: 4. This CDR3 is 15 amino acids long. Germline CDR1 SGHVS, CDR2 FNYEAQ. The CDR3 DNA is TGTGCCAGCAGCTTAGGTACAGGGGTGAATTCACCCCTCCACTTT. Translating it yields CASSLGTGVNSPLHF.

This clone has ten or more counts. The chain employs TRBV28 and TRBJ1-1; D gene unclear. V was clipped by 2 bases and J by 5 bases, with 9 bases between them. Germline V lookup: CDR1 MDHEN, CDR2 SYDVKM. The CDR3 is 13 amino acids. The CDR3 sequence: CASSLVTPTEAFF. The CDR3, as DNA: TGTGCCAGCAGTTTAGTCACACCAACTGAAGCTTTCTTT.

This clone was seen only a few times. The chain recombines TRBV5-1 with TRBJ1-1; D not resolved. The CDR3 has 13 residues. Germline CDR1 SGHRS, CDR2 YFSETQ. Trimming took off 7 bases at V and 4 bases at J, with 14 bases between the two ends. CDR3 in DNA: TGCGCCAGCCGGTTGCCCGGGAGCACTGAAGCTTTCTTT. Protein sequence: CASRLPGSTEAFF.

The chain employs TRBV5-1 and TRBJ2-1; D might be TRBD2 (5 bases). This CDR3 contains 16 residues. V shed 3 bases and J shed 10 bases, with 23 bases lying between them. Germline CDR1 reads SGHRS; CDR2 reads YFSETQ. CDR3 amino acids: CASSSGRTPLNHEQFF. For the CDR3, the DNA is TGCGCCAGCAGCTCTGGCCGGACTCCCCTCAACCACGAGCAGTTCTTC.

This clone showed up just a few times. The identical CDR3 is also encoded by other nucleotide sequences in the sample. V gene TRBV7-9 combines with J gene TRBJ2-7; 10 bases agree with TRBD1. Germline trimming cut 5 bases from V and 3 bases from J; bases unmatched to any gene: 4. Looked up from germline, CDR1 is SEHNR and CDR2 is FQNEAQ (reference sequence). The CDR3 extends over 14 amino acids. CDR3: CASSPGTGVYEQYF. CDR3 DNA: TGTGCCAGCAGCCCAGGGACAGGGGTCTACGAGCAGTACTTC.

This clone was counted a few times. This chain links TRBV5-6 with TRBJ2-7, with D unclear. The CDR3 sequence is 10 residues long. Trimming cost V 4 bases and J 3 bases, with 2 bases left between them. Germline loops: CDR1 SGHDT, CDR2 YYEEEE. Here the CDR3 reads CASSLYEQYF. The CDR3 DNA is TGTGCCAGCAGCCTCTACGAGCAGTACTTC.

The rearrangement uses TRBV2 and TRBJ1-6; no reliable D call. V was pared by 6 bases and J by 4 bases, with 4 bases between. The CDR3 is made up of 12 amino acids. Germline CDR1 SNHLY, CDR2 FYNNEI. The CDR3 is CASRSYNSPLHF. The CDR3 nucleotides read TGTGCCAGCAGATCTTATAATTCACCCCTCCACTTT.

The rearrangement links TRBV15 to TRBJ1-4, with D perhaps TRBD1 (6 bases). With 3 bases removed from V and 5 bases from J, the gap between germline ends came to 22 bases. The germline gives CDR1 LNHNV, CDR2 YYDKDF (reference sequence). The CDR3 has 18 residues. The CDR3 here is CATSRSTVLGGRNEKLFF. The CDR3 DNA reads TGTGCCACCAGCAGGAGCACCGTTCTAGGGGGACGCAATGAAAAACTGTTTTTT.

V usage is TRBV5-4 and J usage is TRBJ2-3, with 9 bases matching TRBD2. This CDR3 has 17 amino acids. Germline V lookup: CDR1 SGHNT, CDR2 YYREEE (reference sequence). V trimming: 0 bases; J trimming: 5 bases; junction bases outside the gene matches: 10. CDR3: CASSLDGRGGLGDTQYF. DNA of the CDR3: TGTGCCAGCAGCTTGGATGGGCGGGGGGGCCTTGGAGATACGCAGTATTTT.

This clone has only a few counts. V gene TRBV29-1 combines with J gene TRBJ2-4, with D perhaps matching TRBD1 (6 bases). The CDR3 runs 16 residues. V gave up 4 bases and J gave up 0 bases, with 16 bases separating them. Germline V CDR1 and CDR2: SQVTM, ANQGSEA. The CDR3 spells CSVVFLGAGAKNIQYF. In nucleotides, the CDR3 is TGCAGCGTTGTCTTTTTGGGGGCCGGAGCCAAAAACATTCAGTACTTC. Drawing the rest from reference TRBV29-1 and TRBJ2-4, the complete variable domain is SAVISQKPSRDICQRGTSLTIQCQVDSQVTMMFWYRQQPGQSLTLIATANQGSEATYESGFVIDKFPISRPNLTFSTLTVSNMSPEDSSIYLCSVVFLGAGAKNIQYFGAGTRLSVL.

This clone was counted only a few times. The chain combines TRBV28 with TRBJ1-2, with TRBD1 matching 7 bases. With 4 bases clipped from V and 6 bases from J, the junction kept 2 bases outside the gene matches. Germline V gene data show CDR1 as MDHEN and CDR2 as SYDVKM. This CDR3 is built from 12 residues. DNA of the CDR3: TGTGCCAGCAGTTCCGACAGGGATGGCTACACCTTC. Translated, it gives CASSSDRDGYTF.

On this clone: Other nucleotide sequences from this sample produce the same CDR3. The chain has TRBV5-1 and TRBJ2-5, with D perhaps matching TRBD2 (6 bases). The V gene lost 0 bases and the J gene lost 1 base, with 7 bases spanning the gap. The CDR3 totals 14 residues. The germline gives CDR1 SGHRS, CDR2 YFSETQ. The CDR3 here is CASSLAGVQETQYF. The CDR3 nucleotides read TGCGCCAGCAGCTTGGCGGGAGTCCAAGAGACCCAGTACTTC.

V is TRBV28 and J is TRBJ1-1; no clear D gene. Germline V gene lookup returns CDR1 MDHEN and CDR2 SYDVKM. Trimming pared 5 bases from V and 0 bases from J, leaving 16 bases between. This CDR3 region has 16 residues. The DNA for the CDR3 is TGTGCCAGCAGTAGGTTATCCCTAGCCATGAACACTGAAGCTTTCTTT. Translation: CASSRLSLAMNTEAFF.

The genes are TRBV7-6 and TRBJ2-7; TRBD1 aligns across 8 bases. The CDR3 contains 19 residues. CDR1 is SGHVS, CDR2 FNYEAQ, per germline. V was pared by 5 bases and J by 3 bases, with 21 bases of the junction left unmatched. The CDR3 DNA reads TGTGCCAGCAGCCCACTAGTAGGGGGAAGGGCAGGGGGCTTCTACGAGCAGTACTTC. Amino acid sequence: CASSPLVGGRAGGFYEQYF. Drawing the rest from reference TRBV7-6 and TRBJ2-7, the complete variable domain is GAGVSQSPRYKVTKRGQDVALRCDPISGHVSLYWYRQALGQGPEFLTYFNYEAQQDKSGLPNDRFSAERPEGSISTLTIQRTEQRDSAMYRCASSPLVGGRAGGFYEQYFGPGTRLTVT.

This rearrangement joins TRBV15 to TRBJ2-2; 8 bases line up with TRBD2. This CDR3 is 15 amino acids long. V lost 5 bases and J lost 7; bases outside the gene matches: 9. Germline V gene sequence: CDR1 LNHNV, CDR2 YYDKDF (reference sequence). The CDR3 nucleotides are TGTGCCACCAGCCGCATCCCGGGGGGGAGCGGGGAGCTGTTTTTT. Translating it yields CATSRIPGGSGELFF.

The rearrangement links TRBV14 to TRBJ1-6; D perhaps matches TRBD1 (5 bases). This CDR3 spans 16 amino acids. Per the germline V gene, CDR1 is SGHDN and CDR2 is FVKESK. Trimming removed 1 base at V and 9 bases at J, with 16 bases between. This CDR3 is CASSQGPPGIGSPLHF. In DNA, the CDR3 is TGTGCCAGCAGCCAAGGTCCCCCAGGGATTGGTTCACCCCTCCACTTT.

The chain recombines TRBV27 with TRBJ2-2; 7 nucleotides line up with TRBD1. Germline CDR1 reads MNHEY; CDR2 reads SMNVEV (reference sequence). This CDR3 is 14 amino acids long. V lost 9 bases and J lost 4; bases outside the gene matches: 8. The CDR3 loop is CASRLTGSTGELFF. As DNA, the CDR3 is TGTGCCAGTAGACTGACAGGGAGCACCGGGGAGCTGTTTTTT.